This T cell receptor (beta chain) emerged from a study of control samples from healthy donors and cancer patients. Using immunoSEQ multiplex PCR, the repertoire was profiled, and TCRdb retains in-frame clones only, with some absent. The sample gives tens of thousands of clones, 92% of which show up once; around 1.7% is in the top ten. The sequence was collected from a man aged 40-49 years with colorectal cancer. The specimen sequenced was PBMCs.

CDR3 amino acids: CAWSDEGNYGYTF. CDR3 nucleotide sequence: TGTGCCTGGAGTGACGAGGGAAACTATGGCTACACCTTC. This chain connects TRBV30 to TRBJ1-2; D is unclear. V gave up 1 base and J gave up 2 bases, with 8 bases separating them. This CDR3 is built from 13 residues. Per the germline V gene, CDR1 is GTSNPN and CDR2 is SVGIG (reference sequence).